These 6 T cell receptor beta chains originate from one sample sequenced in a study of regulatory T cells in long-lasting Graves disease. Combining iRepertoire HTBI primers with Arm-PCR of CDR3 regions, the authors built TCR beta libraries. Using its own MiXCR run on the multiplex PCR reads, TCRdb lists one record per CDR3 protein. The table shows approximately 390,000 distinct CDR3 sequences, with 15% to 20% occurring only once. Indicated time point: newly diagnosed GD, antithyroid drugs for less than 3 months. From RNA extracted from PBMCs, the TCR library was made. Another study also made use of these data, one on T cells in Graves' hyperthyroidism and ophthalmopathy.

The sample consisted of peripheral blood mononuclear cells (PBMCs), taken at new diagnosis, from a patient treated with antithyroid drugs. The receptors originated from a woman aged 18-29 years with Graves disease.

Points on this clonotype: Just one base apart from a much larger clone, this may be a read error. The V and J genes are TRBV7-8 and TRBJ2-1; 8 bases are shared with TRBD2. Unmatched junction bases numbered 18, after V lost 1 base and J lost 10 bases. The length of the CDR3 is 18 residues. Per the germline V gene, CDR1 is SGHVS and CDR2 is FQNEAQ. DNA for the CDR3: TGTGCCAGCAGCTTAGGAAGGCTCGCAACGGGAGGGCTGGGCGAGCAGTTCTTC. This gives the protein CASSLGRLATGGLGEQFF.

This clonotype appeared many times. Mismatch with germline at one junction end may stem from a read error. The chain combines TRBV28 with TRBJ1-1; possibly TRBD1 for D (5 bases). The germline gives CDR1 MDHEN, CDR2 SYDVKM. The CDR3 extends over 19 amino acids. DNA for the CDR3: TGTGCCAACAGTAGCCGTGATGTGATTCAAGAGGGGACGAACACTGAAGCTTTCTTT. This sequence encodes CANSSRDVIQEGTNTEAFF.

There are many counts of this clonotype. The V call is TRBV7-2, the J call TRBJ2-3; 9 bases are shared with TRBD2. Trimming cost V 0 bases and J 5 bases; bases outside gene matches: 9. Germline values: CDR1 SGHTA, CDR2 FQGNSA. The CDR3 runs 17 residues. The CDR3 loop reads CASSLARWREGIDTQYF. The CDR3 nucleotides are TGTGCCAGCAGCTTAGCGCGTTGGCGGGAGGGGATAGATACGCAGTATTTT. The variable domain in full, completed from reference TRBV7-2 and TRBJ2-3, reads GAGVSQSPSNKVTEKGKDVELRCDPISGHTALYWYRQSLGQGLEFLIYFQGNSAPDKSGLPSDRFSAERTGGSVSTLTIQRTQQEDSAVYLCASSLARWREGIDTQYFGPGTRLTVL.

Only a few counts were recorded for this clonotype. The chain has TRBV27 and TRBJ2-7; D gene uncertain. This CDR3 region has 11 residues. V was cut by 2 bases and J by 7 bases, with 6 bases left in between. The V gene's germline CDR1 is MNHEY and CDR2 SMNVEV (reference sequence). The CDR3 here is CASSLMGEQYF. The CDR3, as DNA: TGTGCCAGCAGTTTAATGGGGGAGCAGTACTTC.

This clonotype was counted many times. A single base separates this from a much larger clone, so it may be a read error. This sequence joins TRBV28 and TRBJ2-5; D is perhaps TRBD1 or TRBD2 (7 bases each). CDR3 length: 14 residues. From germline, CDR1 is MDHEN and CDR2 SYDVKM. V dropped 6 bases and J dropped 1 base, with 12 bases sitting between them. The CDR3 spells CASRGGTVQETQYF. Here the CDR3 DNA reads TGTGCCAGCAGGGGGGGGACAGTCCAAGAGACCCAGTACTTC.

The chain uses TRBV5-8 and TRBJ2-7; TRBD2 matches 7 bases. The germline gives CDR1 SGHTS, CDR2 YDEGEE. The CDR3 consists of 15 residues. V was clipped by 3 bases and J by 2 bases; unmatched bases: 8. CDR3 nucleotides: TGTGCCAGCAGCTCGGGCCTAGCGGCACCCTACGAGCAGTACTTC. It specifies CASSSGLAAPYEQYF.